Shown below are 29 T cell receptor beta chains from a single sample sequenced in a study of graft-versus-host responses after intestinal transplantation. Produced via immunoSEQ multiplex PCR; TCRdb's table is partial and in-frame only. The repertoire holds more than 95,000 clones, with about 90% as singletons. Their recognized antigens are unknown. The input for sequencing was unstimulated CD4+ T cells sorted from spleen or lymph node cells, taken before intestinal transplant. The source of these receptors is a human donor who received an intestinal transplant.

The chain links TRBV6-5 to TRBJ1-1; D may be TRBD1 (5 bases). Germline-derived CDR1 and CDR2 are MNHEY and SVGAGI. The CDR3 length is 15 residues. Trimming stripped 2 bases from V and 1 base from J, with 11 bases between. The CDR3 DNA reads as TGTGCCAGCAGTTACCCCTCCGGGGGGAACACTGAAGCTTTCTTT. This sequence encodes CASSYPSGGNTEAFF.

The chain carries TRBV18 and TRBJ2-5; the D gene is possibly TRBD1 (6 bases). The V end was cut by 3 bases, the J end by 1 base, with 9 bases between. The CDR3 is 14 residues long. From germline, CDR1 is KGHSH and CDR2 LQKENI. The CDR3 sequence is CASSPRQVQETQYF. As DNA, the CDR3 is TGTGCCAGCTCACCGAGACAGGTCCAAGAGACCCAGTACTTC.

This chain links TRBV10-1 with TRBJ2-5, with 7 positions matching TRBD2. CDR1 WNHNN and CDR2 SYGVQD come from the germline V gene (reference sequence). The CDR3 sequence is 15 residues long. The V segment lost 3 bases and the J segment 4 bases; nucleotides outside the gene matches: 8. This chain's CDR3 is CASSDPRGGGETQYF. The CDR3 nucleotides are TGCGCCAGCAGTGACCCCCGTGGCGGGGGAGAGACCCAGTACTTC.

This chain connects TRBV5-4 to TRBJ1-2; no clear D gene. Germline CDR1 is SGHNT and CDR2 is YYREEE (reference sequence). This CDR3 is built from 13 residues. V was cut by 4 bases and J by 2 bases, with 9 bases left in between. DNA of the CDR3: TGTGCCAGCAGCCCCGACAAGAACTATGGCTACACCTTC. This gives the protein CASSPDKNYGYTF.

This clone occurred a few times. V gene TRBV2 combines with J gene TRBJ1-2; TRBD1 matches at 10 bases. V gave up 8 bases and J gave up 6 bases; unmatched junction bases: 3. Germline values: CDR1 SNHLY, CDR2 FYNNEI. CDR3 length: 12 amino acids. CDR3 sequence (DNA): TGTGCCAGCCGGGACAGGGGCGATGGCTACACCTTC. It is translated as CASRDRGDGYTF.

The rearrangement links TRBV28 to TRBJ2-3, with TRBD2 matching 9 bases. The germline CDR1 and CDR2 sequences are MDHEN and SYDVKM. This CDR3 has 16 residues. J gave up 2 bases and V 4 bases, and 7 bases lay outside the gene matches. The CDR3 loop reads CASSSPLAGVTDTQYF. The CDR3 DNA reads TGTGCCAGCAGTTCCCCCTTAGCGGGAGTCACAGATACGCAGTATTTT. Full variable domain (outside the CDR3, taken from reference TRBV28 and TRBJ2-3): DVKVTQSSRYLVKRTGEKVFLECVQDMDHENMFWYRQDPGLGLRLIYFSYDVKMKEKGDIPEGYSVSREKKERFSLILESASTNQTSMYLCASSSPLAGVTDTQYFGPGTRLTVL.

The V call is TRBV15, the J call TRBJ1-5, with TRBD1 matching over 9 bases. The germline CDR1 and CDR2 sequences are LNHNV and YYDKDF (reference sequence). There are 19 residues in the CDR3. V lost 0 bases and J lost 2; bases outside the gene matches: 11. The CDR3 nucleotides are TGTGCCACCAGCAGAGAAAGGGTTTTGGACAGGGGAGGCAATCAGCCCCAGCATTTT. Protein sequence: CATSRERVLDRGGNQPQHF.

CDR3 bases: TGTGCCATCAGTGGGCAGGGGCCGAGCTCCTATAATTCACCCCTCCACTTT. Translation: CAISGQGPSSYNSPLHF. The rearrangement links TRBV10-3 to TRBJ1-6, with D possibly TRBD1 on 6 matching bases. V lost 4 bases and J lost 0, with 13 bases in between. Germline values: CDR1 ENHRY, CDR2 SYGVKD. The CDR3 consists of 17 residues.

This chain uses TRBV30 with TRBJ2-7; D is unclear. The CDR3 consists of 11 residues. Germline V gene data show CDR1 as GTSNPN and CDR2 as SVGIG (reference sequence). The V and J ends lost 5 bases and 3 bases respectively, with 8 bases between them. The CDR3 DNA reads as TGTGCCTGGGGACCGTTCTACGAGCAGTACTTC. This sequence encodes CAWGPFYEQYF.

The chain couples TRBV27 to TRBJ2-3; D perhaps matches TRBD2 (6 bases). The germline V gene encodes CDR1 MNHEY and CDR2 SMNVEV (reference sequence). Deletions cut 9 bases from V and 1 base from J, with 14 bases between. This CDR3 has 14 residues. The CDR3 loop reads CARTSPPRTDTQYF. The CDR3 DNA follows: TGTGCCAGAACTAGCCCTCCCCGCACAGATACGCAGTATTTT.

V gene TRBV30 combines with J gene TRBJ2-3; a weak D match, TRBD2 (7 bases). The CDR3 is made up of 15 amino acids. The ends were cut back, 2 bases at V and 2 bases at J, with 14 bases in the middle. Germline CDR1 reads GTSNPN; CDR2 reads SVGIG (reference sequence). The CDR3 spells CAWSKRGGATDTQYF. CDR3 bases: TGTGCCTGGAGTAAAAGAGGGGGGGCCACAGATACGCAGTATTTT.

The rearrangement joins TRBV29-1 to TRBJ2-5; 8 positions match TRBD2. This CDR3 has 14 amino acids. Losses at the gene ends were 3 bases for V and 2 bases for J; bases not matched to a gene: 5. Per the germline V gene, CDR1 is SQVTM and CDR2 is ANQGSEA. CDR3 sequence: CSVEPGRGQETQYF. Here the CDR3 DNA reads TGCAGCGTTGAGCCCGGGAGGGGACAAGAGACCCAGTACTTC.

This clone has a handful of counts. The chain recombines TRBV2 with TRBJ1-3; TRBD1 matches 9 bases. The CDR3 spans 16 residues. Losses at the gene ends were 6 bases for V and 0 bases for J; bases not matched to a gene: 6. CDR1 is SNHLY, CDR2 FYNNEI, per germline. CDR3 DNA sequence: TGTGCCAGCAGCGACCGGACAGGGGCCTCTGGAAACACCATATATTTT. This translates into CASSDRTGASGNTIYF.

The V gene is TRBV6-6, the J gene TRBJ2-7; maybe TRBD1 (5 bases). The V and J ends lost 5 bases and 2 bases respectively, with 16 bases between them. Looked up from germline, CDR1 is MNHNY and CDR2 is SVGAGI (reference sequence). This CDR3 contains 15 residues. CDR3 DNA sequence: TGTGCCAGCAGTAATCGACTCCGACAGACCTACGAGCAGTACTTC. This translates into CASSNRLRQTYEQYF.

This clone was counted a few times. CDR3 sequence reads: CASSERTVEAFF. CDR3 bases: TGTGCCAGCAGTGAAAGGACAGTTGAAGCTTTCTTT. The chain joins TRBV2 to TRBJ1-1, with D possibly TRBD1 on 6 matching bases. The ends were cut back, 2 bases at V and 7 bases at J, with 8 bases in the middle. Germline V gene sequence: CDR1 SNHLY, CDR2 FYNNEI. The CDR3 length is 12 residues. Drawing the rest from reference TRBV2 and TRBJ1-1, the complete variable domain is EPEVTQTPSHQVTQMGQEVILRCVPISNHLYFYWYRQILGQKVEFLVSFYNNEISEKSEIFDDQFSVERPDGSNFTLKIRSTKLEDSAMYFCASSERTVEAFFGQGTRLTVV.

This rearrangement joins TRBV5-1 to TRBJ1-5; 8 positions agree with TRBD1. V shed 0 bases, J shed 6 bases, and the junction held 8 bases outside the gene matches. The germline V gene has CDR1 SGHRS and CDR2 YFSETQ. The CDR3 spans 16 residues. CDR3 DNA: TGCGCCAGCAGCTTGGAACCCAGGGGGCATCGTCAGCCCCAGCATTTT. Its translation is CASSLEPRGHRQPQHF.

V gene TRBV19 combines with J gene TRBJ1-6; D call uncertain. This CDR3 is 17 amino acids long. V lost 5 bases to trimming and J lost 0 bases, with 14 bases between them. Germline assignment: CDR1 LNHDA and CDR2 SQIVND (reference sequence). CDR3 bases: TGTGCCAGTAGTTTCCGACCGACGAGCTCCTATAATTCACCCCTCCACTTT. Translating it yields CASSFRPTSSYNSPLHF.

The rearrangement links TRBV9 to TRBJ1-3, with no clear D. Germline V CDR1 and CDR2: SGDLS, YYNGEE. The CDR3 has 14 residues. V lost 3 bases, J lost 0 bases, and 7 bases lay in between. The CDR3 coding sequence is TGTGCCAGCAGCGAATATAACTCTGGAAACACCATATATTTT. Translating it yields CASSEYNSGNTIYF.

The chain combines TRBV5-1 with TRBJ2-3, with 7 bases fitting TRBD2. Germline CDR1 is SGHRS and CDR2 is YFSETQ. The V segment lost 6 bases and the J segment 2 bases; nucleotides outside the gene matches: 6. The CDR3 covers 14 residues. The CDR3 region is CASKGGRNTDTQYF. The CDR3 coding sequence is TGCGCCAGCAAAGGCGGGAGAAACACAGATACGCAGTATTTT.

V is TRBV2 and J is TRBJ2-7; D is unclear. V dropped 0 bases and J dropped 3 bases, with 9 bases sitting between them. Germline V gives CDR1 SNHLY, CDR2 FYNNEI. This CDR3 region has 14 residues. The CDR3 reads CASSEARLIYEQYF. In nucleotides, the CDR3 is TGTGCCAGCAGTGAAGCCCGATTAATCTACGAGCAGTACTTC.

This sequence joins TRBV6-1 and TRBJ2-7, with 9 nucleotides matching TRBD1. V trimming: 1 base; J trimming: 3 bases; junction bases outside the gene matches: 4. The CDR3 is 15 amino acids. The germline V gene encodes CDR1 MNHNS and CDR2 SASEGT. The CDR3 sequence is CASSEVGTGLYEQYF. DNA of the CDR3: TGTGCCAGCAGTGAAGTTGGGACAGGGCTCTACGAGCAGTACTTC.

The V gene is TRBV2, the J gene TRBJ2-3; no reliable D call. CDR3 length equals 13 residues. Per the germline V gene, CDR1 is SNHLY and CDR2 is FYNNEI. V lost 1 base, J lost 2 bases, and 4 bases lay in between. The CDR3 region has the DNA TGTGCCAGCAGTGAAGTCTTCACAGATACGCAGTATTTT. Translating gives CASSEVFTDTQYF.

The J gene is TRBJ1-1, the V gene TRBV2; D is undetermined. The CDR3 contains 12 residues. Germline V gene data show CDR1 as SNHLY and CDR2 as FYNNEI. V was pared by 7 bases and J by 6 bases, with 12 bases between. CDR3 region: CASNSGISEAFF. In nucleotides, the CDR3 is TGTGCCAGCAATTCAGGAATATCTGAAGCTTTCTTT.

The chain has TRBV5-1 and TRBJ2-7; D tentatively reads TRBD1 or TRBD2 (5 bases each). With 2 bases removed from V and 2 bases from J, the gap between germline ends came to 14 bases. Germline loops: CDR1 SGHRS, CDR2 YFSETQ. This CDR3 spans 15 amino acids. In nucleotides, the CDR3 is TGCGCCAGCAGCTTAAGGACGGGACCCACCTACGAGCAGTACTTC. This codes for CASSLRTGPTYEQYF.

The gene calls are TRBV28 and TRBJ1-6; possible D gene TRBD1, 5 bases. The CDR3 is made up of 14 amino acids. The germline V and J ends were trimmed by 3 bases and 8 bases, with 11 bases remaining between them. The germline V gene encodes CDR1 MDHEN and CDR2 SYDVKM. The CDR3 nucleotides read TGTGCCAGCAGTTTCCGGGAGGGACATTCACCCCTCCACTTT. The encoded protein is CASSFREGHSPLHF. Full variable domain (remainder filled in from reference TRBV28 and TRBJ1-6): DVKVTQSSRYLVKRTGEKVFLECVQDMDHENMFWYRQDPGLGLRLIYFSYDVKMKEKGDIPEGYSVSREKKERFSLILESASTNQTSMYLCASSFREGHSPLHFGNGTRLTVT.

This sequence joins TRBV9 and TRBJ2-1, with TRBD1 identical over 7 bases. Germline trimming cut 1 base from V and 4 bases from J; bases unmatched to any gene: 2. The CDR3 contains 14 residues. Germline CDR1 and CDR2: SGDLS and YYNGEE. The CDR3: CASSVRDSYNEQFF. The CDR3 DNA reads TGTGCCAGCAGCGTACGGGACAGTTACAATGAGCAGTTCTTC.

This clone was counted a single time. The chain has TRBV5-1 and TRBJ1-4; unclear D gene. The CDR3 is made up of 13 amino acids. Germline V gene sequence: CDR1 SGHRS, CDR2 YFSETQ. Trimming removed 7 bases from V and 7 bases from J, with 14 bases in between. Here the CDR3 reads CASALDQAEKLFF. In DNA form, the CDR3 reads TGCGCCAGCGCCCTGGACCAGGCTGAAAAACTGTTTTTT.

The chain carries TRBV7-7 and TRBJ2-5; TRBD1 aligns across 7 bases. This CDR3 is built from 15 residues. Germline trimming cut 5 bases from V and 5 bases from J; bases unmatched to any gene: 11. Per germline, CDR1 SSHAT and CDR2 FNYEAQ (reference sequence). CDR3 coding DNA: TGTGCCAGCAGCCTCGGGACAGAGGGAAGGGAGACCCAGTACTTC. The encoded protein is CASSLGTEGRETQYF.

For the CDR3, the DNA is TGTGCCAGCAGTTTAAGGGGCAGCAGGTATAGCAATCAGCCCCAGCATTTT. Translation: CASSLRGSRYSNQPQHF. The chain is built from TRBV27 and TRBJ1-5; tentatively, D is TRBD1 (5 bases). Trimming shortened V by 2 bases and J by 0 bases, and 14 bases separated the two germline ends. The V gene's germline CDR1 is MNHEY and CDR2 SMNVEV (reference sequence). The CDR3 totals 17 residues.